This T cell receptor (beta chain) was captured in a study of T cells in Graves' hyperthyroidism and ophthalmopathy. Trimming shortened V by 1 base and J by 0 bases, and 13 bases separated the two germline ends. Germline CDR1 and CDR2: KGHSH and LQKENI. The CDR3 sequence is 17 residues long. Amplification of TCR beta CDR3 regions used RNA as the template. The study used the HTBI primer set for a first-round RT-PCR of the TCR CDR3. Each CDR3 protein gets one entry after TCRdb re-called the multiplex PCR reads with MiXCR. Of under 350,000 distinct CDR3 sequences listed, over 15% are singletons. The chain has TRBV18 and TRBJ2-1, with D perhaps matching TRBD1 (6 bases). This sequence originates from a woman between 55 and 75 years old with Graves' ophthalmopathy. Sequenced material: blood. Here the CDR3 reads CASSPLAGARSYNEQFF. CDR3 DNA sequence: TGTGCCAGCTCACCACTGGCAGGGGCCCGCTCCTACAATGAGCAGTTCTTC. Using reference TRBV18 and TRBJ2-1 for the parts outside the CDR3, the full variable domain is NAGVMQNPRHLVRRRGQEARLRCSPMKGHSHVYWYRQLPEEGLKFMVYLQKENIIDESGMPKERFSAEFPKEGPSILRIQQVVRGDSAAYFCASSPLAGARSYNEQFFGPGTRLTVL.